This T cell receptor beta chain originates from a study of breast tumors, draining lymph nodes, adjacent tissues. Study-wide results and caveats: Tumor repertoires ranked between lymph nodes and nontumor tissue in diversity, with V and J gene preferences.

This clonotype occurred once. Its antigen remains unknown. TCRdb processed the multiplex PCR reads anew with MiXCR; each CDR3 protein has one entry. The data hold about 270,000 distinct CDR3 sequences, with more than 30% observed a single time. Axillary draining lymph nodes of breast cancer patients supplied the node samples. Germline-derived CDR1 and CDR2 are DFQATT and SNEGSKA (reference sequence). Trimming removed 3 bases at V and 4 bases at J, with 18 bases between. CDR3 length: 16 residues. The V call is TRBV20-1, the J call TRBJ2-2; D ambiguous. This receptor was identified in a female donor with breast cancer. Some clones in this sample may be carry-over from other donors' samples. Sequencing was done on a sample of axillary lymph node tissue. The CDR3 DNA reads TGCAGTGCTAGTTTATCAGGCGGAACGACCACCGGGGAGCTGTTTTTT. Protein: CSASLSGGTTTGELFF.